The 25 T cell receptor beta chains reported below all come from one sample, sequenced in a study of cytomegalovirus exposure and HLA in healthy donors. PCR primers comprised 60 Vbeta and 13 Jbeta primers. Here immunoSEQ multiplex PCR was the method, and the copy in TCRdb shows in-frame clones only, minus some. The sample yields about 180,000 clones, 60% to 85% seen once. Sequenced sample: PBMCs. These receptors were obtained from a male donor in good health and CMV-seronegative.

V is TRBV19 and J is TRBJ1-1; 9 nucleotides match TRBD1. Germline CDR1 LNHDA, CDR2 SQIVND (reference sequence). The CDR3 is 15 amino acids. V gave up 8 bases and J gave up 0 bases; unmatched junction bases: 7. The CDR3 nucleotides are TGTGCCAGTCTAACCGGGACAGGGATGAACACTGAAGCTTTCTTT. Protein sequence: CASLTGTGMNTEAFF.

The V gene is TRBV7-6, the J gene TRBJ2-1; no firm D call. V was clipped by 3 bases and J by 0 bases, with 12 bases between them. Germline values: CDR1 SGHVS, CDR2 FNYEAQ. The CDR3 is made up of 16 amino acids. In nucleotides, the CDR3 is TGTGCCAGCAGCTTGATATCCCTCAGCTCCTACAATGAGCAGTTCTTC. This encodes CASSLISLSSYNEQFF.

This clone has a single count. The chain has TRBV19 and TRBJ2-1; a possible D gene is TRBD1 (6 bases). V dropped 9 bases and J dropped 0 bases, with 27 bases sitting between them. Germline V CDR1 and CDR2: LNHDA, SQIVND (reference sequence). The CDR3 covers 19 residues. The CDR3 coding sequence is TGTGCCAGCCTAAACCTGGGGGCAACGACGGGAAGCTCCTACAATGAGCAGTTCTTC. Its protein product is CASLNLGATTGSSYNEQFF.

This clone was detected only once. The V gene is TRBV10-3, the J gene TRBJ2-2; D is perhaps TRBD2 (5 bases). The germline gives CDR1 ENHRY, CDR2 SYGVKD. Trimming cost V 10 bases and J 5 bases, with 17 bases left between them. The CDR3 totals 14 residues. The CDR3 spells CANKREGRTGELFF. The CDR3, as DNA: TGTGCCAACAAACGAGAGGGAAGAACCGGGGAGCTGTTTTTT.

The chain uses TRBV19 and TRBJ1-6, with TRBD1 as a possible D gene (5 bases). The ends were cut back, 5 bases at V and 7 bases at J, with 12 bases in the middle. The CDR3 loop spans 14 amino acids. The germline CDR1 and CDR2 sequences are LNHDA and SQIVND (reference sequence). DNA of the CDR3: TGTGCCAGTAGTTCCCTTCGACAGAATTCACCCCTCCACTTT. Encoded protein: CASSSLRQNSPLHF.

The CDR3 here is CASSYDRVDEKLFF. The DNA for the CDR3 is TGTGCCAGCAGCTACGACAGGGTAGATGAAAAACTGTTTTTT. The chain has TRBV7-6 and TRBJ1-4; 7 bases agree with TRBD1. This CDR3 contains 14 residues. V was clipped by 4 bases and J by 6 bases; unmatched bases: 5. CDR1 and CDR2 from the germline V gene are SGHVS and FNYEAQ.

This rearrangement joins TRBV29-1 to TRBJ1-5; unclear D gene. There are 13 residues in the CDR3. Trimming removed 3 bases at V and 4 bases at J, with 10 bases between. Germline CDR1 reads SQVTM; CDR2 reads ANQGSEA. CDR3 amino acids: CSVEFQANQPQHF. CDR3 nucleotides: TGCAGCGTTGAGTTTCAGGCTAATCAGCCCCAGCATTTT.

The V and J genes are TRBV19 and TRBJ1-4; maybe TRBD1 (6 bases). CDR1 is LNHDA and CDR2 is SQIVND in the germline V gene (reference sequence). The ends were cut back, 3 bases at V and 8 bases at J, with 22 bases in the middle. CDR3 length: 17 residues. CDR3 nucleotides: TGTGCCAGTAGTATGGTACTTCTGACAGGACAAGGGGAAAAACTGTTTTTT. It encodes CASSMVLLTGQGEKLFF.

The rearrangement uses TRBV28 and TRBJ2-7; perhaps TRBD1 as D (7 bases). The ends were cut back, 8 bases at V and 0 bases at J, with 26 bases in the middle. Germline V gene lookup returns CDR1 MDHEN and CDR2 SYDVKM. The CDR3 covers 18 residues. The CDR3 DNA reads as TGTGCCAGCGGAGGGGGTGTCACACCGGGACAGCTCTCCTACGAGCAGTACTTC. Its translation is CASGGGVTPGQLSYEQYF.

As for this clone: The sample has other DNA sequences that encode this CDR3 too. CDR3 bases: TGTGCCAGCAGTACTCGCGAGCAGTACTTC. Encoded protein: CASSTREQYF. This chain joins TRBV28 and TRBJ2-7; D uncertain. This CDR3 comprises 10 residues. Trimming removed 5 bases at V and 6 bases at J, with 5 bases between. Germline-derived CDR1 and CDR2 are MDHEN and SYDVKM.

J is TRBJ2-7 and V is TRBV5-7; D not resolved. TRBV5-7 counts as an open reading frame of uncertain function. V was cut by 6 bases and J by 7 bases, with 8 bases left in between. The CDR3 has 10 residues. The CDR3 spells CASTVWEQYF. The CDR3 DNA reads TGTGCCAGCACAGTATGGGAGCAGTACTTC.

This clone has only a few counts. The genes are TRBV6-1 and TRBJ1-5; TRBD1 matches 10 bases. Germline V gives CDR1 MNHNS, CDR2 SASEGT. The CDR3 has 16 residues. V lost 2 bases, J lost 7 bases, and 8 bases stayed unmatched. CDR3 DNA sequence: TGTGCCAGCAGTGAACAGGTGGGACAGGGGATCCAGCCCCAGCATTTT. Translated: CASSEQVGQGIQPQHF.

The chain carries TRBV11-2 and TRBJ1-1, with no clear D. The CDR3 runs 13 residues. The V gene lost 0 bases and the J gene lost 5 bases, with 7 bases spanning the gap. The germline V gene has CDR1 SGHAT and CDR2 FQNNGV. This CDR3 reads CASSLDSGTEAFF. CDR3 coding DNA: TGTGCCAGCAGCTTAGATTCAGGAACTGAAGCTTTCTTT.

The chain carries TRBV30 and TRBJ1-2; 8 positions agree with TRBD1. V lost 5 bases, J lost 3 bases, and 8 bases stayed unmatched. The CDR3 is 14 residues long. CDR1 and CDR2 from the germline V gene are GTSNPN and SVGIG (reference sequence). CDR3 amino acids: CAWEPGQAYYGYTF. DNA of the CDR3: TGTGCCTGGGAACCGGGACAGGCCTACTATGGCTACACCTTC.

This clone showed up just once. The chain is built from TRBV9 and TRBJ2-7; 7 bases align to TRBD2. The germline CDR1 and CDR2 sequences are SGDLS and YYNGEE. V lost 0 bases and J lost 3; bases outside the gene matches: 3. The CDR3 is made up of 14 amino acids. CDR3 nucleotide sequence: TGTGCCAGCAGCGTAGCGGGAGGAGACTACGAGCAGTACTTC. This encodes CASSVAGGDYEQYF.

The J gene is TRBJ1-2, the V gene TRBV29-1; D possibly corresponds to TRBD1 (6 bases). The CDR3 is made up of 13 amino acids. V was pared by 4 bases and J by 4 bases, with 13 bases between. The germline gives CDR1 SQVTM, CDR2 ANQGSEA. The CDR3 here is CSVGGGASYGYTF. The CDR3 DNA sequence: TGCAGCGTTGGTGGGGGGGCATCCTATGGCTACACCTTC.

This CDR3 reads CASSLLAGGADTQYF. In DNA, the CDR3 is TGTGCCAGCAGCCTCCTAGCGGGAGGCGCAGATACGCAGTATTTT. This chain connects TRBV7-2 to TRBJ2-3, with TRBD2 identical over 11 bases. The germline V gene encodes CDR1 SGHTA and CDR2 FQGNSA. The CDR3 has 15 residues. Losses at the gene ends were 5 bases for V and 4 bases for J; bases not matched to a gene: 5.

In its sample, this clone was seen a few times. This sequence joins TRBV18 and TRBJ1-1, with a possible D match to TRBD1 (6 bases). V lost 2 bases to trimming and J lost 0 bases, with 10 bases between them. This CDR3 comprises 15 residues. Per germline, CDR1 KGHSH and CDR2 LQKENI. CDR3 DNA: TGTGCCAGCTCACCAAACCAGGGGATGAACACTGAAGCTTTCTTT. It yields the protein CASSPNQGMNTEAFF. The whole variable domain, filled in from reference TRBV18 and TRBJ1-1, reads NAGVMQNPRHLVRRRGQEARLRCSPMKGHSHVYWYRQLPEEGLKFMVYLQKENIIDESGMPKERFSAEFPKEGPSILRIQQVVRGDSAAYFCASSPNQGMNTEAFFGQGTRLTVV.

The chain is built from TRBV4-3 and TRBJ2-7; the match to TRBD2 covers 10 bases. The V and J ends lost 0 bases and 5 bases, in that order; junction bases with no gene match: 10. CDR1 is LGHNA and CDR2 is YSLEER in the germline V gene. The CDR3 covers 17 residues. In nucleotides, the CDR3 is TGCGCCAGCAGCCAAGAGCCAGCGGGAGGGCCGATCCACGAGCAGTACTTC. It translates to CASSQEPAGGPIHEQYF.

CDR3 coding DNA: TGTGCCTGGACGACAGGGGCCGGGTATGGCTACACCTTC. Encoded protein: CAWTTGAGYGYTF. The chain is built from TRBV30 and TRBJ1-2, with 8 bases identical to TRBD1. V shed 4 bases, J shed 5 bases, and the junction held 6 bases outside the gene matches. Germline-derived CDR1 and CDR2 are GTSNPN and SVGIG (reference sequence). CDR3 length: 13 amino acids.

The chain joins TRBV6-6 to TRBJ2-1; 9 positions agree with TRBD1. CDR1 and CDR2 from the germline V gene are MNHNY and SVGAGI (reference sequence). The J segment lost 5 bases and the V segment lost 7 bases, leaving 9 bases of the junction unmatched. The CDR3 totals 15 residues. The CDR3 protein is CASIINRGQDNEQFF. In DNA form, the CDR3 reads TGTGCCAGCATCATCAACAGGGGGCAGGACAATGAGCAGTTCTTC.

The genes are TRBV19 and TRBJ2-7; D remains ambiguous. V was clipped by 0 bases and J by 6 bases, with 12 bases between them. CDR3 length equals 14 residues. Germline V gene lookup returns CDR1 LNHDA and CDR2 SQIVND (reference sequence). CDR3 sequence: CASSIDSGVGEQYF. CDR3 nucleotide sequence: TGTGCCAGTAGTATAGATAGTGGTGTCGGCGAGCAGTACTTC.

The V call is TRBV7-8, the J call TRBJ2-3; 10 bases line up with TRBD1. CDR3 length equals 15 residues. Losses at the gene ends were 4 bases for V and 7 bases for J; bases not matched to a gene: 8. Germline loops: CDR1 SGHVS, CDR2 FQNEAQ. The CDR3 loop is CASSSRQGARNTQYF. CDR3 nucleotide sequence: TGTGCCAGCAGCTCTCGACAGGGGGCGCGGAATACGCAGTATTTT.

The chain employs TRBV7-9 and TRBJ2-2, with D uncertain. The germline CDR1 and CDR2 sequences are SEHNR and FQNEAQ (reference sequence). This CDR3 contains 16 residues. V was shortened by 5 bases and J by 0 bases, with 13 bases between the two germline ends. The chain's CDR3 is CASSPRALANTGELFF. CDR3 bases: TGTGCCAGCAGCCCCCGAGCACTCGCGAACACCGGGGAGCTGTTTTTT.

CDR3 sequence (DNA): TGTGCCAGCAGCCCCGTGGAGACGATAAAAAACATTCAGTACTTC. Its translation: CASSPVETIKNIQYF. The chain combines TRBV7-9 with TRBJ2-4, with D uncertain. CDR1 is SEHNR and CDR2 is FQNEAQ in the germline V gene (reference sequence). V was clipped by 5 bases and J by 4 bases, with 15 bases between them. CDR3 length equals 15 residues. The full variable domain, with the rest looked up from reference TRBV7-9 and TRBJ2-4, is DTGVSQNPRHKITKRGQNVTFRCDPISEHNRLYWYRQTLGQGPEFLTYFQNEAQLEKSRLLSDRFSAERPKGSFSTLEIQRTEQGDSAMYLCASSPVETIKNIQYFGAGTRLSVL.